What follows are 32 T cell receptor beta chains derived from one specimen sequenced in a study of control samples from healthy donors and cancer patients. Clones were read by immunoSEQ multiplex PCR, and TCRdb kept only the in-frame ones, dropping some. The table includes 48,000 or so clones, about 94% detected once. Sequenced: PBMCs. All receptors derive from a woman aged 45-59 years with head and neck cancer.

The chain recombines TRBV5-1 with TRBJ2-1; 10 positions agree with TRBD2. In germline, CDR1 is SGHRS, CDR2 YFSETQ. The CDR3 length is 15 residues. The ends lost 0 bases at V and 9 bases at J; junction bases unmatched: 6. The CDR3 is CASSLAAGGLGEQFF. For the CDR3, the DNA is TGCGCCAGCAGCTTGGCAGCGGGGGGGCTAGGTGAGCAGTTCTTC.

This clone has just one count. This chain joins TRBV4-1 and TRBJ2-7; perhaps TRBD2 as D (5 bases). Germline-derived CDR1 and CDR2 are MGHRA and YSYEKL. This CDR3 has 14 residues. V dropped 2 bases and J dropped 2 bases, with 10 bases sitting between them. CDR3 region: CASSQRTPAYEQYF. The DNA of the CDR3 is TGCGCCAGCAGCCAACGGACTCCCGCCTACGAGCAGTACTTC.

The rearrangement joins TRBV7-9 to TRBJ1-1; a weak D match, TRBD1 (6 bases). Germline assignment: CDR1 SEHNR and CDR2 FQNEAQ (reference sequence). This CDR3 contains 12 residues. Trimming cost V 5 bases and J 5 bases, with 9 bases left between them. CDR3 protein: CASSIGGTEAFF. In DNA form, the CDR3 reads TGTGCCAGCAGCATAGGGGGAACTGAAGCTTTCTTT.

This clone was picked up one time. The J gene is TRBJ1-6, the V gene TRBV30; weak D call: TRBD1 (5 bases). V was pared by 5 bases and J by 2 bases, with 16 bases between. Germline lookup yields CDR1 GTSNPN and CDR2 SVGIG (reference sequence). CDR3 length equals 16 residues. CDR3 protein: CAWGAGLRAYNSPLHF. DNA of the CDR3: TGTGCCTGGGGGGCAGGCCTACGGGCCTATAATTCACCCCTCCACTTT.

The chain carries TRBV5-1 and TRBJ2-3, with TRBD1 identical over 7 bases. Germline V lookup: CDR1 SGHRS, CDR2 YFSETQ. V gave up 1 base and J gave up 2 bases; unmatched junction bases: 4. The length of the CDR3 is 15 residues. CDR3 nucleotides: TGCGCCAGCAGCTTGTCGGACAGGCCCACAGATACGCAGTATTTT. The encoded protein is CASSLSDRPTDTQYF.

This rearrangement joins TRBV11-2 to TRBJ2-7, with 7 bases aligning to TRBD1. Trimming removed 4 bases from V and 5 bases from J; junction bases left unmatched: 8. The CDR3 has 14 amino acids. Germline V lookup: CDR1 SGHAT, CDR2 FQNNGV. CDR3 protein: CASSSTGRVHEQYF. The CDR3 nucleotides read TGTGCCAGCAGCTCGACAGGGCGTGTCCACGAGCAGTACTTC.

The chain is built from TRBV28 and TRBJ2-7; a possible D gene is TRBD2 (6 bases). CDR3 length: 15 amino acids. Germline V gene lookup returns CDR1 MDHEN and CDR2 SYDVKM. V was pared by 4 bases and J by 2 bases, with 15 bases between. CDR3 in amino acids: CASSSSWDSPYEQYF. In DNA, the CDR3 is TGTGCCAGCAGTTCCTCCTGGGACTCCCCCTACGAGCAGTACTTC.

The chain combines TRBV28 with TRBJ2-1; D is possibly TRBD2 (5 bases). The CDR3 length is 15 residues. V was trimmed by 5 bases and J by 8 bases, leaving 19 bases between them. CDR1 MDHEN and CDR2 SYDVKM come from the germline V gene. CDR3 in amino acids: CASSLLRSPGDEQFF. The CDR3 region has the DNA TGTGCCAGCAGTCTCCTTAGGAGCCCCGGGGATGAGCAGTTCTTC. The full variable domain, in which reference TRBV28 and TRBJ2-1 provide the parts outside the CDR3, is DVKVTQSSRYLVKRTGEKVFLECVQDMDHENMFWYRQDPGLGLRLIYFSYDVKMKEKGDIPEGYSVSREKKERFSLILESASTNQTSMYLCASSLLRSPGDEQFFGPGTRLTVL.

This clone was observed once. The chain couples TRBV7-9 to TRBJ1-3, with no clear D. The CDR3 has 13 residues. The V end lost 8 bases, the J end lost 4 bases, and 12 bases lay between the germline ends. Germline CDR1 SEHNR, CDR2 FQNEAQ (reference sequence). This CDR3 reads CASLRDAGNTIYF. The DNA for the CDR3 is TGTGCCAGCCTAAGGGATGCCGGAAACACCATATATTTT.

The chain is built from TRBV4-1 and TRBJ1-1, with D unresolved. The CDR3 has 17 amino acids. Trimming stripped 2 bases from V and 1 base from J, with 17 bases between. The germline V gene encodes CDR1 MGHRA and CDR2 YSYEKL. The CDR3 DNA reads TGCGCCAGCAGCCAAATCCTTGTAAAGGGATGGAACACTGAAGCTTTCTTT. Protein sequence: CASSQILVKGWNTEAFF.

The V and J genes are TRBV5-8 and TRBJ1-1; D may be TRBD1 (5 bases). Germline lookup yields CDR1 SGHTS and CDR2 YDEGEE. The length of the CDR3 is 15 residues. Trimming left V 4 bases short and J 3 bases short, with 16 bases between. The CDR3 loop is CASSTGHTWDTEAFF. CDR3 sequence (DNA): TGTGCCAGCAGCACTGGACACACCTGGGACACTGAAGCTTTCTTT.

The rearrangement links TRBV30 to TRBJ2-3; a possible D gene is TRBD2 (5 bases). The CDR3 contains 15 residues. Trimming left V 1 base short and J 1 base short, with 12 bases between. Germline CDR1 reads GTSNPN; CDR2 reads SVGIG (reference sequence). CDR3 residues: CAWSGRRSRTDTQYF. CDR3 DNA: TGTGCCTGGAGTGGCAGGAGGAGCCGCACAGATACGCAGTATTTT.

The chain employs TRBV6-5 and TRBJ1-2, with 9 nucleotides matching TRBD1. The V and J ends lost 6 bases and 8 bases, in that order; junction bases with no gene match: 10. CDR1 is MNHEY, CDR2 SVGAGI, per germline. This CDR3 has 14 amino acids. This CDR3 is CASSPGQGAWGYTF. The CDR3, as DNA: TGTGCCAGCAGCCCGGGACAGGGAGCGTGGGGCTACACCTTC.

The V call is TRBV28, the J call TRBJ2-7, with D unclear. Between the trimmed V and J ends, which lost 10 bases and 3 bases, there was a span of 13 bases. CDR3 length: 12 residues. CDR1 is MDHEN and CDR2 is SYDVKM in the germline V gene. CDR3 nucleotide sequence: TGTGCCACTGTCACCCCCCACTACGAGCAGTACTTC. Protein: CATVTPHYEQYF.

The gene calls are TRBV5-1 and TRBJ2-3; no firm D call. Germline assignment: CDR1 SGHRS and CDR2 YFSETQ. CDR3 length: 15 residues. V was clipped by 0 bases and J by 3 bases, with 11 bases between them. The DNA for the CDR3 is TGCGCCAGCAGCTTGGGAGTGGTTGGAACAGATACGCAGTATTTT. Translation gives CASSLGVVGTDTQYF. The entire variable domain, with the rest obtained from reference TRBV5-1 and TRBJ2-3, is as follows: KAGVTQTPRYLIKTRGQQVTLSCSPISGHRSVSWYQQTPGQGLQFLFEYFSETQRNKGNFPGRFSGRQFSNSRSEMNVSTLELGDSALYLCASSLGVVGTDTQYFGPGTRLTVL.

The chain links TRBV30 to TRBJ2-3; no definite D call. Germline V gives CDR1 GTSNPN, CDR2 SVGIG (reference sequence). The CDR3 contains 13 residues. The ends were cut back, 0 bases at V and 2 bases at J, with 6 bases in the middle. CDR3 nucleotides: TGTGCCTGGAGTGTAAGGACCACAGATACGCAGTATTTT. This translates into CAWSVRTTDTQYF. Using reference TRBV30 and TRBJ2-3 for the parts outside the CDR3, the full variable domain is SQTIHQWPATLVQPVGSPLSLECTVEGTSNPNLYWYRQAAGRGLQLLFYSVGIGQISSEVPQNLSASRPQDRQFILSSKKLLLSDSGFYLCAWSVRTTDTQYFGPGTRLTVL.

J is TRBJ2-6 and V is TRBV6-5; D is unclear. From germline, CDR1 is MNHEY and CDR2 SVGAGI. V lost 7 bases and J lost 0, with 7 bases in between. The CDR3 contains 14 residues. The CDR3 DNA follows: TGTGCCAGCACAATATCCTCTGGGGCCAACGTCCTGACTTTC. Its translation: CASTISSGANVLTF.

This chain connects TRBV27 to TRBJ1-2, with D possibly matching TRBD1 (6 bases). This CDR3 comprises 15 residues. V was cut by 5 bases and J by 2 bases, with 15 bases left in between. Germline V gives CDR1 MNHEY, CDR2 SMNVEV (reference sequence). The CDR3 nucleotides read TGTGCCAGCAGTCTTCTCGCCGGGACAAACTATGGCTACACCTTC. Residues: CASSLLAGTNYGYTF.

This chain joins TRBV6-6 and TRBJ2-1, with no clear D. The V end lost 5 bases, the J end lost 5 bases, and 25 bases lay between the germline ends. The CDR3 has 18 amino acids. Looked up from germline, CDR1 is MNHNY and CDR2 is SVGAGI (reference sequence). The CDR3 DNA reads TGTGCCAGCAGTCCCCCTATTGGGTTCACCCAGCGCAACAATGAGCAGTTCTTC. Residues: CASSPPIGFTQRNNEQFF.

This clone showed up just once. The chain recombines TRBV3-1 (or the pseudogene TRBV3-2) with TRBJ1-2; 8 bases agree with TRBD1. Per the germline V gene, CDR1 is LGHDT and CDR2 is YNNKEL (reference sequence). The CDR3 extends over 13 amino acids. With 3 bases clipped from V and 4 bases from J, the junction kept 1 base outside the gene matches. As DNA, the CDR3 is TGTGCCAGCAGCCACGGACAGGGCTATGGCTACACCTTC. Translation: CASSHGQGYGYTF.

The rearrangement links TRBV5-1 to TRBJ2-2, with D hard to call. Germline V lookup: CDR1 SGHRS, CDR2 YFSETQ. CDR3 length equals 11 residues. The V end lost 5 bases, the J end lost 5 bases, and 4 bases lay between the germline ends. The CDR3 protein is CASRQTGELFF. The DNA of the CDR3 is TGCGCCAGCAGACAGACCGGGGAGCTGTTTTTT.

V usage is TRBV9 and J usage is TRBJ2-1; D uncertain. Trimming took 0 bases from V and 0 from J, leaving 10 bases between them. This CDR3 contains 16 residues. Per germline, CDR1 SGDLS and CDR2 YYNGEE. The CDR3 DNA reads TGTGCCAGCAGCGTAGGGATGGTTAGCTCCTACAATGAGCAGTTCTTC. Translated, it gives CASSVGMVSSYNEQFF.

V gene TRBV28 combines with J gene TRBJ2-1, with 8 bases matching TRBD1. The CDR3 contains 15 residues. Germline V CDR1 and CDR2: MDHEN, SYDVKM. Unmatched junction bases numbered 5, after V lost 3 bases and J lost 4 bases. The CDR3 loop is CASSFGRGPYNEQFF. The CDR3 coding sequence is TGTGCCAGCAGTTTTGGCAGGGGGCCTTACAATGAGCAGTTCTTC.

V is TRBV24-1 and J is TRBJ2-1; 10 bases are shared with TRBD2. The germline V gene encodes CDR1 KGHDR and CDR2 SFDVKD. With V trimmed by 3 bases and J by 2 bases, 3 bases remained unmatched. The CDR3 length is 16 residues. The DNA for the CDR3 is TGTGCCACCAGTGATCGGCTAGCGGGGGCCTACAATGAGCAGTTCTTC. Amino acids: CATSDRLAGAYNEQFF.

The rearrangement joins TRBV20-1 to TRBJ2-7; D is uncertain. The CDR3 runs to 11 residues. Trimming took 0 bases from V and 3 from J, leaving 3 bases between them. Germline V gene data show CDR1 as DFQATT and CDR2 as SNEGSKA (reference sequence). Here the CDR3 DNA reads TGCAGTGCTAGAGACATCTACGAGCAGTACTTC. Translating it yields CSARDIYEQYF.

The chain links TRBV6-5 to TRBJ1-3; the D is unclear. The V end was cut by 6 bases, the J end by 0 bases, with 9 bases between. The CDR3 spans 14 residues. Germline CDR1 is MNHEY and CDR2 is SVGAGI. CDR3 in amino acids: CASRADSSGNTIYF. As DNA, the CDR3 is TGTGCCAGCAGGGCGGATAGCTCTGGAAACACCATATATTTT.

This clone was counted once. J is TRBJ1-5 and V is TRBV19, with 9 bases aligning to TRBD1. CDR3 length equals 15 residues. Germline V CDR1 and CDR2: LNHDA, SQIVND (reference sequence). Trimming took 4 bases from V and 6 from J; bases not matched to a gene: 7. DNA for the CDR3: TGTGCCAGTAGTACGAAGGGACAGGGAAGTCAGCCCCAGCATTTT. Translated, it gives CASSTKGQGSQPQHF.

The CDR3 region has the DNA TGTGCCAGCAGCTTAGCGGAGATCGGGGCCTACGAGCAGTACTTC. Its translation is CASSLAEIGAYEQYF. V usage is TRBV7-2 and J usage is TRBJ2-7; possibly TRBD2 for D (5 bases). Germline CDR1 SGHTA, CDR2 FQGNSA. The length of the CDR3 is 15 residues. Trimming removed 0 bases at V and 2 bases at J, with 11 bases between.

The V call is TRBV28, the J call TRBJ1-2, with unresolved D. CDR1 and CDR2 from the germline V gene are MDHEN and SYDVKM. The CDR3 consists of 15 residues. The germline V and J ends were trimmed by 5 bases and 1 base, with 14 bases remaining between them. CDR3 in amino acids: CASSPRRRFNYGYTF. DNA of the CDR3: TGTGCCAGCAGTCCACGACGGCGGTTTAACTATGGCTACACCTTC.

This clone showed up just once. The chain links TRBV28 to TRBJ2-7; a weak D match, TRBD1 (6 bases). V gave up 5 bases and J gave up 4 bases, with 15 bases separating them. CDR1 and CDR2 from the germline V gene are MDHEN and SYDVKM. The CDR3 is 14 amino acids. DNA for the CDR3: TGTGCCAGCAGTCCCGGGACACCTGTATACGAGCAGTACTTC. Encoded protein: CASSPGTPVYEQYF.

The chain employs TRBV7-2 and TRBJ2-7; D possibly matches TRBD1 or TRBD2 (5 bases each). V was cut by 5 bases and J by 2 bases, with 16 bases left in between. This CDR3 spans 15 amino acids. Germline loops: CDR1 SGHTA, CDR2 FQGNSA. CDR3 DNA: TGTGCCAGCAGCCCAACCCGGGACGGCGCCTACGAGCAGTACTTC. Translating gives CASSPTRDGAYEQYF. Filled out from reference TRBV7-2 and TRBJ2-7, the complete variable domain reads GAGVSQSPSNKVTEKGKDVELRCDPISGHTALYWYRQSLGQGLEFLIYFQGNSAPDKSGLPSDRFSAERTGGSVSTLTIQRTQQEDSAVYLCASSPTRDGAYEQYFGPGTRLTVT.

V gene TRBV24-1 combines with J gene TRBJ1-1; a weak D match, TRBD1 (6 bases). The CDR3 length is 16 residues. The V gene's germline CDR1 is KGHDR and CDR2 SFDVKD. Trimming cost V 2 bases and J 2 bases, with 14 bases left between them. The CDR3 spells CATSDWGGAQNTEAFF. The CDR3 bases are TGTGCCACCAGTGATTGGGGGGGGGCGCAAAACACTGAAGCTTTCTTT.